The table lists the clone carrying this T cell receptor (beta chain) with a few counts. V lost 3 bases to trimming and J lost 4 bases, with 9 bases between them. CDR3 length equals 13 residues. The method was immunoSEQ multiplex PCR; TCRdb's version includes in-frame clones alone and lacks a portion of them. The sample includes about 120,000 clones, around four fifths seen only once; the top ten take 9.5% to 13%. The sample originates from a study of blood T cell repertoires in COVID-19. Turning to the study itself: Samples came from the United States, Italy and Spain, spanning acute and convalescent COVID-19.

What was sequenced was peripheral blood. The TCR comes from a human donor in a cohort sampled during active COVID-19. The chain employs TRBV12-3 or TRBV12-4 and TRBJ2-5; possibly TRBD1 for D (6 bases). CDR3 sequence (DNA): TGTGCCAGCAGTTTTACAGGGATAGAGACCCAGTACTTC. Its translation: CASSFTGIETQYF.